Each of the 31 T cell receptor beta chains below was sequenced from the same sample in a study of blood T cells in healthy people across ages. For the second PCR, which ran for roughly 6 to 12 cycles, a sample-barcoded 5' primer and a J-beta primer mix were used. TCRdb processed the 5' RACE reads anew with MiXCR; each CDR3 protein has one entry. The sample lists hundreds of thousands of distinct CDR3 sequences; around two thirds were seen once. Sequencing was done on a sample of blood. The receptors here all came from a man aged 30-40 years in good health.

CDR3 sequence reads: CASTPAGRNTEAFF. In nucleotides, the CDR3 is TGTGCCAGCACCCCTGCGGGGAGGAACACTGAAGCTTTCTTT. This rearrangement joins TRBV12-3 or TRBV12-4 to TRBJ1-1; D ambiguous. The CDR3 sequence is 14 residues long. Trimming cost V 7 bases and J 1 base, with 13 bases left between them.

The chain is built from TRBV6-6 and TRBJ1-5; D not resolved. The germline gives CDR1 MNHNY, CDR2 SVGAGI (reference sequence). V lost 8 bases, J lost 5 bases, and 7 bases lay in between. CDR3 length equals 11 residues. CDR3 loop: CASQRDQPQHF. CDR3 coding DNA: TGTGCCAGCCAAAGGGATCAGCCCCAGCATTTT.

This clonotype occurred a few times. This chain links TRBV29-1 with TRBJ2-1; possible D gene TRBD2, 5 bases. The CDR3 runs 12 residues. V lost 7 bases and J 2 bases, leaving 9 bases between the germline ends. Germline V CDR1 and CDR2: SQVTM, ANQGSEA. CDR3 coding DNA: TGCAGCGAGAGGGAGACCTACAATGAGCAGTTCTTC. This sequence encodes CSERETYNEQFF.

This chain uses TRBV4-3 with TRBJ1-4, with D possibly being TRBD1 (5 bases). The length of the CDR3 is 16 residues. V lost 0 bases and J lost 7, with 15 bases in between. CDR1 and CDR2 from the germline V gene are LGHNA and YSLEER. The CDR3 bases are TGCGCCAGCAGCCAAGATCCAAGGCCCGGGGCTGAAAAACTGTTTTTT. Its translation: CASSQDPRPGAEKLFF.

This clonotype was picked up a small number of times. This chain joins TRBV29-1 and TRBJ2-1; TRBD2 agrees at 13 bases. The junction had 8 bases not matched to a gene; V was cut back by 6 bases and J by 6 bases. This CDR3 spans 15 amino acids. Germline CDR1 reads SQVTM; CDR2 reads ANQGSEA. Here the CDR3 DNA reads TGCAGCGTCTCCCGACTAGCGGGGGGTCGCAATGAGCAGTTCTTC. It translates to CSVSRLAGGRNEQFF.

This clonotype was observed a single time. This chain joins TRBV4-3 and TRBJ2-3; TRBD2 aligns across 7 bases. The trim removed 1 base at V and 8 bases at J, leaving 6 bases unmatched. Germline CDR1 is LGHNA and CDR2 is YSLEER. This CDR3 has 14 residues. The CDR3 region has the DNA TGCGCCAGCAGCCAAGTGGTAAGCGGGGCTACGCAGTATTTT. It yields the protein CASSQVVSGATQYF.

In this sample, this clonotype turned up a few times. The rearrangement joins TRBV3-1 to TRBJ2-7, with 12 bases lining up with TRBD2. With 2 bases clipped from V and 2 bases from J, the junction kept 1 base outside the gene matches. CDR1 LGHDT and CDR2 YNNKEL come from the germline V gene (reference sequence). CDR3 length: 15 amino acids. DNA of the CDR3: TGTGCCAGCAGCCAACTAGCGGGGGGGACCTACGAGCAGTACTTC. Translated: CASSQLAGGTYEQYF.

The chain combines TRBV2 with TRBJ1-6; TRBD1 aligns across 7 bases. This CDR3 comprises 13 residues. With 3 bases clipped from V and 11 bases from J, the junction kept 4 bases outside the gene matches. Germline CDR1 reads SNHLY; CDR2 reads FYNNEI. The CDR3 is CASSEAGGTPLHF. The CDR3 DNA reads as TGTGCCAGCAGTGAGGCAGGGGGAACACCCCTCCACTTT. Full variable domain (missing parts from reference TRBV2 and TRBJ1-6): EPEVTQTPSHQVTQMGQEVILRCVPISNHLYFYWYRQILGQKVEFLVSFYNNEISEKSEIFDDQFSVERPDGSNFTLKIRSTKLEDSAMYFCASSEAGGTPLHFGNGTRLTVT.

This clonotype was seen repeatedly, ten times or more. The chain links TRBV4-3 to TRBJ2-6; 7 bases agree with TRBD1. Germline CDR1 reads LGHNA; CDR2 reads YSLEER. The V segment lost 2 bases and the J segment 0 bases; nucleotides outside the gene matches: 4. The CDR3 has 17 residues. For the CDR3, the DNA is TGCGCCAGCAGCCAAACCGGGACAGCCTCTGGGGCCAACGTCCTGACTTTC. Its translation is CASSQTGTASGANVLTF.

Only a few counts were recorded for this clonotype. V usage is TRBV6-5 and J usage is TRBJ1-5, with unresolved D. Germline values: CDR1 MNHEY, CDR2 SVGAGI. This CDR3 comprises 15 residues. V lost 0 bases and J 7 bases, leaving 13 bases between the germline ends. The CDR3 spells CASSYSSGLSQPQHF. CDR3 sequence (DNA): TGTGCCAGCAGTTACTCCTCGGGGTTGTCCCAGCCCCAGCATTTT.

The CDR3 sequence is CASSATWTGLETQYF. CDR3 in DNA: TGTGCCAGCAGCGCCACCTGGACAGGGTTGGAGACCCAGTACTTC. J is TRBJ2-5 and V is TRBV12-3 or TRBV12-4; TRBD1 matches at 8 bases. J gave up 5 bases and V 6 bases, and 11 bases lay outside the gene matches. This CDR3 region has 15 residues.

The chain links TRBV7-9 to TRBJ2-7; maybe TRBD1 (6 bases). Matching the DNA end better, TRBJ2-5 makes the J call doubtful. The CDR3 has 15 residues. Germline CDR1 is SEHNR and CDR2 is FQNEAQ (reference sequence). CDR3 nucleotide sequence: TGTGCCAGCACCGCTACAGGGAAGTGGGAAGAGACCCAGTACTTC. This sequence encodes CASTATGKWEETQYF.

The chain carries TRBV12-3 or TRBV12-4 and TRBJ2-3, with D uncertain. Trimming removed 6 bases from V and 7 bases from J, with 29 bases in between. CDR3 length equals 18 residues. CDR3 residues: CASSSYPTAGSNTNTQYF. As DNA, the CDR3 is TGTGCCAGCAGCTCCTACCCCACTGCCGGGTCTAATACGAATACGCAGTATTTT.

The V and J genes are TRBV3-1 and TRBJ1-4, with 7 bases aligning to TRBD1. The CDR3 is 16 residues long. Germline trimming cut 1 base from V and 4 bases from J; bases unmatched to any gene: 6. CDR1 LGHDT and CDR2 YNNKEL come from the germline V gene (reference sequence). The chain's CDR3 is CASSQGPGTVNEKLFF. The CDR3, as DNA: TGTGCCAGCAGCCAAGGACCCGGGACAGTTAATGAAAAACTGTTTTTT.

The count of this clonotype is one. The chain couples TRBV3-1 to TRBJ2-5; the D call may be TRBD1 or TRBD2 (5 bases each). CDR3 length: 13 residues. V was clipped by 11 bases and J by 2 bases, with 15 bases between them. The germline gives CDR1 LGHDT, CDR2 YNNKEL (reference sequence). The CDR3 coding sequence is TGTGCCGCAGTGGGGGACGCGCAAGAGACCCAGTACTTC. Residues: CAAVGDAQETQYF.

Of note for this clonotype: Germline and junction disagree at one end, which may indicate a read error. The chain employs TRBV29-1 and TRBJ2-1, with TRBD1 as a possible D gene (5 bases). The CDR3 has 11 amino acids. Germline V gene data show CDR1 as SQVTM and CDR2 as ANQGSEA. As DNA, the CDR3 is TGCTGCGTAGACAGATTCAATGAGCAGTTCTTC. The encoded protein is CCVDRFNEQFF.

A word on this clonotype: One end of the junction does not line up with germline, which may come from a read error. The rearrangement joins TRBV4-1 to TRBJ1-1, with D hard to call. Germline V lookup: CDR1 MGHRA, CDR2 YSYEKL. This CDR3 spans 13 amino acids. The DNA for the CDR3 is TGCGCCAGCACCCATACCCTGAACTCTGAAGCTTTCTTT. Protein product: CASTHTLNSEAFF.

The chain joins TRBV28 to TRBJ2-4, with D uncertain. The DNA end is a closer match to TRBJ2-5, so the J assignment may be wrong. The germline gives CDR1 MDHEN, CDR2 SYDVKM. CDR3 length: 13 amino acids. The CDR3 sequence is CASSLQHGETQYF. As DNA, the CDR3 is TGTGCCAGCAGTCTCCAGCATGGAGAGACCCAGTACTTC.

The rearrangement links TRBV6-5 to TRBJ2-7; D perhaps matches TRBD1 (5 bases). The V end was cut by 6 bases, the J end by 2 bases, with 17 bases between. The CDR3 contains 15 residues. Germline V gene sequence: CDR1 MNHEY, CDR2 SVGAGI. The CDR3 bases are TGTGCCAGCAGCCCCCTCAGGGCCCAAGCCTACGAGCAGTACTTC. Its protein is CASSPLRAQAYEQYF.

The rearrangement uses TRBV3-1 and TRBJ2-1; 8 positions agree with TRBD2. The J segment lost 14 bases and the V segment lost 0 bases, leaving 6 bases of the junction unmatched. The CDR3 spans 13 residues. Germline CDR1 is LGHDT and CDR2 is YNNKEL (reference sequence). CDR3 in amino acids: CASSQDPPGGEFF. As DNA, the CDR3 is TGTGCCAGCAGCCAAGATCCTCCGGGGGGGGAGTTCTTC.

This clonotype has a single count. The junction does not match germline at one end; this may be a read error. The chain employs TRBV4-3 and TRBJ2-1, with 9 bases lining up with TRBD1. Germline V gene data show CDR1 as LGHNA and CDR2 as YSLEER. The CDR3 contains 15 residues. CDR3 loop: CANSQSRQGVYEQFF. DNA for the CDR3: TGCGCCAACAGCCAATCCCGACAGGGGGTGTATGAGCAGTTCTTC.

A few counts support this clonotype. The rearrangement links TRBV12-5 to TRBJ2-5; TRBD2 aligns across 10 bases. This CDR3 has 15 residues. V was pared by 4 bases and J by 4 bases, with 6 bases of the junction left unmatched. Germline CDR1 and CDR2: LGHNT and FRNRAP. The CDR3 region has the DNA TGTGCTAGTGGTTCCACTAGCGGGGAGGTAGAGACCCAGTACTTC. This translates into CASGSTSGEVETQYF.

The rearrangement uses TRBV4-1 and TRBJ2-4; D unresolved. The J call may be in error: the DNA end matches TRBJ2-7 better. Germline loops: CDR1 MGHRA, CDR2 YSYEKL. The CDR3 length is 14 residues. The CDR3 loop is CASSQAYSNHEQYF. Written as DNA, the CDR3 is TGCGCCAGCAGCCAAGCTTACAGTAACCACGAGCAGTACTTC.

This clonotype has just one count. Here the CDR3 DNA reads TGCGCCAGCAGCTTGGGAGGAGGACAGGGACCGCTTAACACTGAAGCTTTCTTT. Encoded protein: CASSLGGGQGPLNTEAFF. This chain connects TRBV5-1 to TRBJ1-1, with 8 positions matching TRBD1. Germline CDR1 SGHRS, CDR2 YFSETQ. The J segment lost 2 bases and the V segment lost 0 bases, leaving 12 bases of the junction unmatched. The CDR3 is 18 residues long.

This clonotype was recorded a few times. This chain links TRBV12-3 or TRBV12-4 with TRBJ2-7, with D unresolved. There are 13 residues in the CDR3. The V end was cut by 2 bases, the J end by 4 bases, with 9 bases between. The CDR3 region is CASSLIPGYEQYF. For the CDR3, the DNA is TGTGCCAGCAGTTTAATTCCTGGATACGAGCAGTACTTC.

The V gene is TRBV3-1, the J gene TRBJ1-1; D gene uncertain. The germline CDR1 and CDR2 sequences are LGHDT and YNNKEL (reference sequence). The germline V and J ends were trimmed by 4 bases and 8 bases, with 14 bases remaining between them. CDR3 length equals 13 residues. The CDR3 loop is CASSPSWSIEAFF. CDR3 in DNA: TGTGCCAGCAGCCCCTCCTGGAGCATAGAAGCTTTCTTT.

This chain connects TRBV12-3 or TRBV12-4 to TRBJ2-3; D unresolved. The length of the CDR3 is 13 residues. The V and J ends lost 5 bases and 4 bases respectively, with 10 bases between them. This CDR3 is CASSVGIPDTQYF. The DNA for the CDR3 is TGTGCCAGCAGTGTGGGGATCCCAGATACGCAGTATTTT.

The CDR3 DNA is TGTGCCAGTAGTATAGGAGCGCCTTCCTACAATGAGCAGTTCTTC. Its protein product is CASSIGAPSYNEQFF. The chain uses TRBV19 and TRBJ2-1; D is unclear. Trimming pared 1 base from V and 1 base from J, leaving 8 bases between. The CDR3 contains 15 residues. Germline lookup yields CDR1 LNHDA and CDR2 SQIVND (reference sequence).

This chain uses TRBV25-1 with TRBJ1-5; TRBD1 is a possible D gene (5 bases). Per germline, CDR1 MGHDK and CDR2 SYGVNS. V lost 4 bases to trimming and J lost 4 bases, with 8 bases between them. The CDR3 is 13 residues long. CDR3 loop: CASSGRQNQPQHF. In nucleotides, the CDR3 is TGTGCCAGCAGTGGTCGACAGAATCAGCCCCAGCATTTT.

The rearrangement joins TRBV3-1 to TRBJ1-4; D unresolved. Per germline, CDR1 LGHDT and CDR2 YNNKEL (reference sequence). The CDR3 is 14 amino acids. Between the trimmed V and J ends, which lost 2 bases and 4 bases, there was a span of 8 bases. In DNA form, the CDR3 reads TGTGCCAGCAGCCAAATGTCCGGTAATGAAAAACTGTTTTTT. Its translation: CASSQMSGNEKLFF.

This clonotype was detected a few times. The rearrangement joins TRBV27 to TRBJ2-1, with D maybe TRBD1 (5 bases). Trimming pared 2 bases from V and 5 bases from J, leaving 10 bases between. Germline values: CDR1 MNHEY, CDR2 SMNVEV (reference sequence). There are 14 residues in the CDR3. As DNA, the CDR3 is TGTGCCAGCAGTTTAGTTGCAGGGCACAATGAGCAGTTCTTC. Encoded protein: CASSLVAGHNEQFF.